This T cell receptor beta chain was observed in a study of T-cell reconstitution after alpha-beta-depleted transplantation in children. Broader study findings: Newly produced T cells mostly provided counts and TCRbeta diversity after one year, as hyperexpanded clones declined. Several hundred expanded graft clones reportedly supplied alpha-beta T cells about two months after transplant.

As regards this clonotype: Its target is unknown.

The TCRbeta library incorporated unique molecular identifiers. TCRdb redid the calling of the PCR reads with MiXCR, one entry per CDR3 protein. The table has roughly 400,000 distinct CDR3 sequences, over 40% seen once. V lost 5 bases and J lost 3; bases outside the gene matches: 9. The CDR3 runs 16 residues. CDR1 and CDR2 from the germline V gene are SGHVS and FNYEAQ. The sample in question was PBMCs, obtained before TCRalphabeta/CD19-depleted stem cell transplant. This TCR came from a girl aged 2 to 9 with aplastic anemia, due to receive a stem cell transplant. The chain joins TRBV7-6 to TRBJ2-2; 7 bases fit TRBD1. The CDR3 bases are TGTGCCAGCAGCCCCCGACAGGGAGTGGACACCGGGGAGCTGTTTTTT. Translating gives CASSPRQGVDTGELFF.